A single TCR beta chain is shown here with its context. The antigen is unknown. Germline values: CDR1 WSHSY, CDR2 SAAADI. The CDR3 is 16 residues long. The V gene lost 6 bases and the J gene lost 7 bases, with 22 bases spanning the gap. These data come from a study of cytomegalovirus exposure and HLA in healthy donors. Donors came from a validation cohort of 95 to 150 subjects, distinct from the first 666-subject cohort. This table comes from immunoSEQ multiplex PCR, and its TCRdb copy is limited to in-frame clones, with some not included. The data contain tens of thousands of clones, 96% of them singletons. General study points: The study found most TCR sequences rare, yet found some public TCRs in many donors. In vitro, a few CMV-associated chains proved specific for CMV antigens.

This clonotype originated in a young man in good health and CMV-seronegative. The sample consisted of PBMCs. The chain recombines TRBV10-2 with TRBJ2-1, with D possibly being TRBD2 (7 bases). CDR3 DNA sequence: TGCGCCAGCAGCGGCCCCCTTGGGGGAGGGGGGAATGAGCAGTTCTTC. Residues: CASSGPLGGGGNEQFF.